This TCR beta chain was obtained from a study of control samples from healthy donors and cancer patients. This clone was observed once. Produced via immunoSEQ multiplex PCR; TCRdb's table is partial and in-frame only. The profile covers approximately 180,000 clones, with 94% appearing a single time and around 1.3% taken by the ten largest. The germline V and J ends were trimmed by 2 bases and 2 bases, with 10 bases remaining between them. Germline V lookup: CDR1 SGHAT, CDR2 FQNNGV. CDR3 size: 16 residues. The sequencing input was blood. The receptor was isolated from a woman under 30 in good health. This sequence joins TRBV11-2 and TRBJ1-6, with a tentative D call TRBD1 (6 bases). The CDR3 coding sequence is TGTGCCAGCAGCTTAACAGGGCCTCCCTATAATTCACCCCTCCACTTT. It yields the protein CASSLTGPPYNSPLHF.